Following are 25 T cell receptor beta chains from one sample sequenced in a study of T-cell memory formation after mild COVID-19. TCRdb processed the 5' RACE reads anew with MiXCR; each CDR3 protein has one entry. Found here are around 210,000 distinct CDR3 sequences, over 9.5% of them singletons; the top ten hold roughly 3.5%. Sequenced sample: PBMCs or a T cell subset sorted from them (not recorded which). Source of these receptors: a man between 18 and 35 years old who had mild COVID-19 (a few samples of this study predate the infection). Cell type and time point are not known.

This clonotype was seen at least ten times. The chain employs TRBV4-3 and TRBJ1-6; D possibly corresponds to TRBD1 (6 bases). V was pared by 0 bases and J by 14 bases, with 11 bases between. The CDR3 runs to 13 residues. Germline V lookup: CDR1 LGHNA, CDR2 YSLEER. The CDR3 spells CASSQEHGQSLHF. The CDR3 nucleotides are TGCGCCAGCAGCCAAGAGCATGGACAGTCCCTCCACTTT.

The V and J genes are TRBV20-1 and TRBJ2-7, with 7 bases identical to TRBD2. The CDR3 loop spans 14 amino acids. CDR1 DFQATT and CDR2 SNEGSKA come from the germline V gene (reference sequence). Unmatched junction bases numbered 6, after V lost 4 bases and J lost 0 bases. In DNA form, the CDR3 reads TGCAGTGCTACGGGGGGACTGAGCTCCTACGAGCAGTACGTC. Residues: CSATGGLSSYEQYV.

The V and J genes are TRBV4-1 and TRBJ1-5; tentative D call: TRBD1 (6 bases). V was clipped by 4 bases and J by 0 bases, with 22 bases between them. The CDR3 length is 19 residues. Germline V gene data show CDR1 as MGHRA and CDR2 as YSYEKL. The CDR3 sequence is CASSLSPRQDRYSNQPQHF. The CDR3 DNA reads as TGCGCCAGCAGCCTATCACCAAGACAGGACCGTTATAGCAATCAGCCCCAGCATTTT.

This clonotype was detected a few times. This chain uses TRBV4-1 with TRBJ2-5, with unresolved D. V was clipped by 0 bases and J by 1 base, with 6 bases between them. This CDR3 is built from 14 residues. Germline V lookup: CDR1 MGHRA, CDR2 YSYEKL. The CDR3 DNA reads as TGCGCCAGCAGCCAAGACAGACCCCAAGAGACCCAGTACTTC. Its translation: CASSQDRPQETQYF.

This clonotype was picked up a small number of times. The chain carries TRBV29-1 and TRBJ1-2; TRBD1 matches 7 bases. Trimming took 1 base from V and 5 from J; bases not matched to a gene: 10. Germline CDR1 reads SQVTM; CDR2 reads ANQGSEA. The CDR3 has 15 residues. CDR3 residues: CSVEGSGDSKYGYTF. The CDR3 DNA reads TGCAGCGTTGAAGGTTCTGGGGACAGTAAATATGGCTACACCTTC.

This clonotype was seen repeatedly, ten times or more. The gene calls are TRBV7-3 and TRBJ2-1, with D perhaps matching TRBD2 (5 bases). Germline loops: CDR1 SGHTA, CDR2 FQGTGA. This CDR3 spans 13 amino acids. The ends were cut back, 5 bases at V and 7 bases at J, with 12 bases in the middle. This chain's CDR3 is CASSLTRGNEQFF. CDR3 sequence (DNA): TGTGCCAGCAGCCTCACTCGGGGAAATGAGCAGTTCTTC.

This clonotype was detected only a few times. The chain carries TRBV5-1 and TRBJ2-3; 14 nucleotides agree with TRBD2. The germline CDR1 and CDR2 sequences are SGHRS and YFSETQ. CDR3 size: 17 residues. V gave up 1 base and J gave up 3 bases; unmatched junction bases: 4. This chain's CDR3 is CASSLSTSGGATDTQYF. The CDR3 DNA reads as TGCGCCAGCAGCTTGTCGACTAGCGGGGGGGCTACAGATACGCAGTATTTT.

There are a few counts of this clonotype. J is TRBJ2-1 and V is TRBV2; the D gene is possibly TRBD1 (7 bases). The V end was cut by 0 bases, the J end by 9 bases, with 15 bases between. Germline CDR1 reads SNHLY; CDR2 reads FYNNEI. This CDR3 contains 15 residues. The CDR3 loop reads CASSEARQGGPEQFF. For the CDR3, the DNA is TGTGCCAGCAGTGAAGCTAGGCAGGGGGGACCTGAGCAGTTCTTC.

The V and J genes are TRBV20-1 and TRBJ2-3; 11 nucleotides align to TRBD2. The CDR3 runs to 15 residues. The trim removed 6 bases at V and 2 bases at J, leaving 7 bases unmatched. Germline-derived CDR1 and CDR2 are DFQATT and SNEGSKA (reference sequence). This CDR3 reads CSATRLAGNTDTQYF. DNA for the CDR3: TGCAGTGCAACCAGACTAGCGGGGAACACAGATACGCAGTATTTT.

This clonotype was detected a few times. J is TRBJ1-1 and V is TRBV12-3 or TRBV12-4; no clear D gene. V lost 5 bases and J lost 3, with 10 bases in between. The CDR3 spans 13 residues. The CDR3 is CASSLLLDTEAFF. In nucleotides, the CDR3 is TGTGCCAGCAGTCTATTGCTCGACACTGAAGCTTTCTTT.

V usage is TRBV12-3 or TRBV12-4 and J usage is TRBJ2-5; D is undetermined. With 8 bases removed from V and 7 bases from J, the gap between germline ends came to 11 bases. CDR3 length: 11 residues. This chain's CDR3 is CASRGPGTQYF. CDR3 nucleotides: TGTGCCAGCCGAGGTCCTGGGACCCAGTACTTC.

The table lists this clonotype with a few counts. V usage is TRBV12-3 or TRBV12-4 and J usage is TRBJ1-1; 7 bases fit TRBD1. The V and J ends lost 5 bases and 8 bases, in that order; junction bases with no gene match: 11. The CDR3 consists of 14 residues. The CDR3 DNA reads TGTGCCAGCAGTAACAGGGGCAGGGATGTGGAAGCTTTCTTT. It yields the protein CASSNRGRDVEAFF.

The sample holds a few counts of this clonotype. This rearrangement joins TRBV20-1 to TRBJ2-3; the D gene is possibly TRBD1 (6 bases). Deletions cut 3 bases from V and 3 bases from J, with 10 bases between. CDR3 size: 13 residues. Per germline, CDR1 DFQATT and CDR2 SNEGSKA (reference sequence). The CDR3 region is CSASQGRTDTQYF. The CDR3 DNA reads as TGCAGTGCTAGCCAGGGGCGGACAGATACGCAGTATTTT.

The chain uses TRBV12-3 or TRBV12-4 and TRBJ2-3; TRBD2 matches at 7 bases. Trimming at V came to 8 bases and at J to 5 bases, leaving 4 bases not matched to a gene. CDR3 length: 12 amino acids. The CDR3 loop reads CASAREGDTQYF. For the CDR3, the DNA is TGTGCCAGCGCCAGGGAGGGAGATACGCAGTATTTT.

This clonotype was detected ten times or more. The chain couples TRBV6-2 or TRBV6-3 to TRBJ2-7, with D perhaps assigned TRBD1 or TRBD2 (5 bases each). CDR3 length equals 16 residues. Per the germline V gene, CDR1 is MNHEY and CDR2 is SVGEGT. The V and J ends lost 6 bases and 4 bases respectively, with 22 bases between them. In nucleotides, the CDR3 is TGTGCCAGCAGCCGAAGGGGACCGCGAATTACTTACGAGCAGTACTTC. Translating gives CASSRRGPRITYEQYF.

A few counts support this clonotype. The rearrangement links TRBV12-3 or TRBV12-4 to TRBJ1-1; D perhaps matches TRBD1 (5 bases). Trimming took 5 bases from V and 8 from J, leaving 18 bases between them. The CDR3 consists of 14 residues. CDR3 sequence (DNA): TGTGCCAGCAGTCCCCGGGGGGGTGACAAAGAAGCTTTCTTT. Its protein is CASSPRGGDKEAFF.

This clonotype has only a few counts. The CDR3 DNA reads TGTGCCAGCAGCACTGCGAACACCGGGGAGCTGTTTTTT. Translated, it gives CASSTANTGELFF. The chain couples TRBV7-2 to TRBJ2-2, with D unclear. In germline, CDR1 is SGHTA, CDR2 FQGNSA. V was trimmed by 5 bases and J by 0 bases, leaving 4 bases between them. The CDR3 extends over 13 amino acids.

CDR3 in amino acids: CASSSPWSNAEAFF. CDR3 nucleotide sequence: TGTGCCAGCAGCTCCCCTTGGTCTAACGCTGAAGCTTTCTTT. The chain joins TRBV7-8 to TRBJ1-1; D not certain. This CDR3 has 14 amino acids. V lost 4 bases, J lost 6 bases, and 15 bases lay in between. CDR1 and CDR2 (germline): SGHVS, FQNEAQ.

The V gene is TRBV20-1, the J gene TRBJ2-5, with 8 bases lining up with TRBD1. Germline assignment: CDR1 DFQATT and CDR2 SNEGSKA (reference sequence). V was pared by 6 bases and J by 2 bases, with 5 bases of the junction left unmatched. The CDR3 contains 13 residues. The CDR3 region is CSAWDRRQETQYF. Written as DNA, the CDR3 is TGCAGTGCGTGGGACAGGCGACAAGAGACCCAGTACTTC.

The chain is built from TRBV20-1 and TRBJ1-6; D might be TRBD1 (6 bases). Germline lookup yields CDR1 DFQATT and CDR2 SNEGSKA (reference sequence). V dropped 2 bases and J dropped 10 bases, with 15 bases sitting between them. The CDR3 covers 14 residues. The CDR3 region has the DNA TGCAGTGCTAGACCCAGGGGTGGACGGTCACCCCTCCACTTT. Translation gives CSARPRGGRSPLHF.

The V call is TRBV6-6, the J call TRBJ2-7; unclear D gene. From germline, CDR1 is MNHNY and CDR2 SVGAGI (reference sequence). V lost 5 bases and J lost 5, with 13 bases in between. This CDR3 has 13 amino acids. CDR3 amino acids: CASSNLVPDEQYF. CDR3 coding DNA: TGTGCCAGCAGTAACCTTGTCCCGGACGAGCAGTACTTC.

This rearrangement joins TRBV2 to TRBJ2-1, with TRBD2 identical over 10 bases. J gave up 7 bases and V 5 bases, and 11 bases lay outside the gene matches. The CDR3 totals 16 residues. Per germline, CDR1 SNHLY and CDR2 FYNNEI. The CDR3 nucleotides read TGTGCCAGCAGTCGTCGCGCTAGCGGGGGAGGGAATGAGCAGTTCTTC. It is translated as CASSRRASGGGNEQFF. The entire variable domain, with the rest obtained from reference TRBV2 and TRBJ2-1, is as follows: EPEVTQTPSHQVTQMGQEVILRCVPISNHLYFYWYRQILGQKVEFLVSFYNNEISEKSEIFDDQFSVERPDGSNFTLKIRSTKLEDSAMYFCASSRRASGGGNEQFFGPGTRLTVL.

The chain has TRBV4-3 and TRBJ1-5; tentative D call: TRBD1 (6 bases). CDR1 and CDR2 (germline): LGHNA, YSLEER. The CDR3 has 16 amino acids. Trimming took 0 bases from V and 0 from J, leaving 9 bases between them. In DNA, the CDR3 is TGCGCCAGCAGCCAAGACAGGGGATATAGCAATCAGCCCCAGCATTTT. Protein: CASSQDRGYSNQPQHF.

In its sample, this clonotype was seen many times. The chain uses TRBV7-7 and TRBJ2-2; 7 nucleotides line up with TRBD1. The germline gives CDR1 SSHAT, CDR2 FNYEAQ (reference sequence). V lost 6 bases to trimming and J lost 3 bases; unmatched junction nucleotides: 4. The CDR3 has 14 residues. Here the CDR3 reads CASRTGTDTGELFF. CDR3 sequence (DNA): TGTGCCAGCAGAACCGGGACAGACACCGGGGAGCTGTTTTTT.

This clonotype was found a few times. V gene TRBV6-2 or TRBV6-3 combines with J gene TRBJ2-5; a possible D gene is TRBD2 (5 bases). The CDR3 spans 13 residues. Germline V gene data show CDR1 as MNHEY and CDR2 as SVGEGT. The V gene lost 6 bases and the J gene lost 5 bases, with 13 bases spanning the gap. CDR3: CASRQSGLETQYF. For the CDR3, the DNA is TGTGCCAGCAGGCAATCGGGGTTGGAGACCCAGTACTTC.